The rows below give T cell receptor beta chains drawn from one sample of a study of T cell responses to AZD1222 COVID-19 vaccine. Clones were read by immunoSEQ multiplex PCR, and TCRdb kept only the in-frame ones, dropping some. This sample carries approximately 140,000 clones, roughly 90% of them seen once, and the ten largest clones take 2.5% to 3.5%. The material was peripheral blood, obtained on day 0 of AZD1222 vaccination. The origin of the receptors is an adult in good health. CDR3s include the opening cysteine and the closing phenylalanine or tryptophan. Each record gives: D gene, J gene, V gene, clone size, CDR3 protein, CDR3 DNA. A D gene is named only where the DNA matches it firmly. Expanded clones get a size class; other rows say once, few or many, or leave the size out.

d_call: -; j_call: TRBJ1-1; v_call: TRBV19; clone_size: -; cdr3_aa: CASSMGPWINTEAFF; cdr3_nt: TGTGCCAGTAGTATGGGGCCGTGGATTAACACTGAAGCTTTCTTT
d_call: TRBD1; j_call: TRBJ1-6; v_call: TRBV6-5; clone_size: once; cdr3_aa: CASSYGDRDNSPLHF; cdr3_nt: TGTGCCAGCAGTTACGGGGACAGGGATAATTCACCCCTCCACTTT
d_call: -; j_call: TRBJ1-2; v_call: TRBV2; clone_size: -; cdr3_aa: CATLQASYGYTF; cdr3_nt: TGTGCCACCCTACAGGCCTCCTATGGCTACACCTTC
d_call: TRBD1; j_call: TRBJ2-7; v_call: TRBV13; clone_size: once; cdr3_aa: CASSLIGTGAHEQYF; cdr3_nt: TGTGCCAGCAGCTTAATTGGGACAGGGGCCCACGAGCAGTACTTC
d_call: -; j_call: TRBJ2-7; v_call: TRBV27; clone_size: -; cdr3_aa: CASSISPSGEQYF; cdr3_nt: TGTGCCAGCAGTATCTCCCCTAGTGGCGAGCAGTACTTC
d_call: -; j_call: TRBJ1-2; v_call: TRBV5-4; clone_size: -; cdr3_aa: CASSFGIQTSGYGYTF; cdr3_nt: TGTGCCAGCAGCTTTGGGATACAAACCAGCGGCTATGGCTACACCTTC
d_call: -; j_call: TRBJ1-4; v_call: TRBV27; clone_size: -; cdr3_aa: CASSLSLGRGGEKLFF; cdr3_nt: TGTGCCAGCAGTTTATCGCTTGGGAGGGGAGGTGAAAAACTGTTTTTT
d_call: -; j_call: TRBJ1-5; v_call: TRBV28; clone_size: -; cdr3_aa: CASTSAGGLEYSNQPQHF; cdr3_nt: TGTGCCAGCACCTCAGCGGGGGGTCTGGAATATAGCAATCAGCCCCAGCATTTT
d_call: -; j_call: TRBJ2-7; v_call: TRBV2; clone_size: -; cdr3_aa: CASGSPQGPYF; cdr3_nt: TGTGCCAGTGGATCACCCCAAGGACCGTACTTC
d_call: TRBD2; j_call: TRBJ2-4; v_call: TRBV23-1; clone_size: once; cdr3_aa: CARSFRTSGTDPAKNIQYF; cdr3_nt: TGCGCCAGGAGCTTCAGGACTAGCGGGACCGATCCGGCCAAAAACATTCAGTACTTC
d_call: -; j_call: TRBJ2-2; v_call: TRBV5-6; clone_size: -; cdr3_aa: CASSPTGTGELFF; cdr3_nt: TGTGCCAGCAGCCCTACAGGGACCGGGGAGCTGTTTTTT
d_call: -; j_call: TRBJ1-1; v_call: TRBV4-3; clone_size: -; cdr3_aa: CASSQGTRAFF; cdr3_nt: TGCGCCAGCAGCCAGGGGACACGGGCTTTCTTT
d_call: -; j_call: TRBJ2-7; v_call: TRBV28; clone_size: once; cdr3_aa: CASRVTGYEQYF; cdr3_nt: TGTGCCAGCAGAGTTACAGGGTACGAGCAGTACTTC
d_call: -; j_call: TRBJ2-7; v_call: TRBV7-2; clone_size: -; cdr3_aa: CASSLGPLYEQYF; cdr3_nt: TGTGCCAGCAGCTTAGGACCGCTCTACGAGCAGTACTTC
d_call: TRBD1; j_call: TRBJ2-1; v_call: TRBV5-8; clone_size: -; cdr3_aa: CASSSHPGQGYNEQFF; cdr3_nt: TGTGCCAGCAGCTCCCATCCGGGACAGGGCTACAATGAGCAGTTCTTC
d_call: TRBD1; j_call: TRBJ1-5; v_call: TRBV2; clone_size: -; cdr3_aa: CASSPHGTGGNQPQHF; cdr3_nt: TGTGCCAGCAGTCCCCACGGGACAGGGGGCAATCAGCCCCAGCATTTT
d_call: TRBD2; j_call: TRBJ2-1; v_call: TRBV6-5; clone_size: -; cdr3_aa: CASSSAPLAAYNEQFF; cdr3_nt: TGTGCCAGCAGTTCCGCCCCTCTAGCGGCCTACAATGAGCAGTTCTTC
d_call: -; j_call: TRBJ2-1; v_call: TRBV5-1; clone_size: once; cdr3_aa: CASSSNWNEQFF; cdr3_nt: TGCGCCAGCAGCTCAAACTGGAATGAGCAGTTCTTC
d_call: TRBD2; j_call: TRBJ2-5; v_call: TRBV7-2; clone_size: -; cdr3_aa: CASSLRGLAGGLETQYF; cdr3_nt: TGTGCCAGCAGCTTACGTGGGTTAGCGGGGGGCCTGGAGACCCAGTACTTC
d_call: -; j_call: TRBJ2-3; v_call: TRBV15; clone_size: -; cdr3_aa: CATSRDSRADTQYF; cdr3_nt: TGTGCCACCAGCAGAGATAGCAGGGCAGATACGCAGTATTTT
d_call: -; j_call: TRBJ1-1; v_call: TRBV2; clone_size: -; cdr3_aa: CASSERGGNTEAFF; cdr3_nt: TGTGCCAGCAGTGAACGGGGCGGGAACACTGAAGCTTTCTTT
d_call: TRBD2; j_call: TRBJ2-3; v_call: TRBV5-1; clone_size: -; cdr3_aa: CASSLEGTSGSTDTQYF; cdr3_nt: TGCGCCAGCAGCTTGGAGGGGACTAGCGGTAGCACAGATACGCAGTATTTT
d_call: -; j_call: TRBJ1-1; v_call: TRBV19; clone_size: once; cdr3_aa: CASSITENTEAFF; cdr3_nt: TGTGCCAGTAGTATCACAGAGAACACTGAAGCTTTCTTT
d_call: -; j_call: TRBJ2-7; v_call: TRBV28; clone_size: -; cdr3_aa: CASSLLLSSYEQYF; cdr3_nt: TGTGCCAGCAGTTTACTACTAAGCTCCTACGAGCAGTACTTC
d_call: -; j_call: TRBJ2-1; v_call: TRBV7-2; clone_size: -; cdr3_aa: CASSLGAGSYNEQFF; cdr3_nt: TGTGCCAGCAGCTTAGGGGCGGGCTCCTACAATGAGCAGTTCTTC
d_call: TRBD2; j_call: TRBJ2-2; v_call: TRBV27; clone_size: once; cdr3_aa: CASSPLAQNTGELFF; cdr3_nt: TGTGCCAGCAGCCCACTAGCGCAGAACACCGGGGAGCTGTTTTTT
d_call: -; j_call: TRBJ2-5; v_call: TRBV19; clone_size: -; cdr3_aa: CASSLGGTGQETQYF; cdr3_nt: TGTGCCAGTAGTTTGGGCGGGACGGGCCAAGAGACCCAGTACTTC
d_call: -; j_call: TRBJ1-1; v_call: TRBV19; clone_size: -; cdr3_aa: CASSITPRTEAFF; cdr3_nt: TGTGCCAGTAGTATCACCCCCCGTACTGAAGCTTTCTTT
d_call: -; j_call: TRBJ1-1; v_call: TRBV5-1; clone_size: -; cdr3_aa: CASSTGRGSGPMNTEAFF; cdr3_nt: TGCGCCAGCAGCACAGGGCGCGGCTCAGGTCCCATGAACACTGAAGCTTTCTTT
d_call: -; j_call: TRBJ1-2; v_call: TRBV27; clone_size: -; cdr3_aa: CASSLSPVGYGYTF; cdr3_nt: TGTGCCAGCAGTTTATCCCCAGTTGGGTATGGCTACACCTTC
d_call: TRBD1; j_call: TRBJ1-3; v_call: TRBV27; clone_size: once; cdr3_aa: CASSLSGQGIRTIYF; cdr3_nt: TGTGCCAGCAGTTTATCGGGACAGGGGATCCGCACCATATATTTT
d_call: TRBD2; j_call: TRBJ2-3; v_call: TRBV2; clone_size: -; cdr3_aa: CASSLAGGNTDTQYF; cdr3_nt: TGTGCCAGCAGTCTAGCGGGGGGCAACACAGATACGCAGTATTTT
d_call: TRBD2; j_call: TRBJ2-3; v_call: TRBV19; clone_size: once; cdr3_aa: CASGLLAGGTDTQYF; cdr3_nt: TGTGCCAGCGGGCTCCTAGCGGGAGGCACAGATACGCAGTATTTT
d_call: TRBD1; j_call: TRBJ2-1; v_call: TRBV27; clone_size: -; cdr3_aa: CASSYSQGAVSEQFF; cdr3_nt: TGTGCCAGCAGTTACTCACAGGGGGCCGTCAGTGAGCAGTTCTTC
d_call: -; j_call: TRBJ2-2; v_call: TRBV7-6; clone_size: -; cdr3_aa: CASAASPGFGGELFF; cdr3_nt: TGTGCCAGCGCCGCCTCCCCGGGGTTTGGCGGGGAGCTGTTTTTT
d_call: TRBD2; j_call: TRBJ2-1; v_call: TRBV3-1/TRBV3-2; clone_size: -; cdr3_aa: CASSPLAGGQFF; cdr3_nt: TGTGCCAGCAGCCCCTTAGCGGGGGGGCAGTTCTTC
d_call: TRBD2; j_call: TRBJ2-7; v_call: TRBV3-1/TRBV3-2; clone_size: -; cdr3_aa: CASSQEVAGAYEQYF; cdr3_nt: TGTGCCAGCAGCCAAGAGGTAGCGGGGGCCTACGAGCAGTACTTC
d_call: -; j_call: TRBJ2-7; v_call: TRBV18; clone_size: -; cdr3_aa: CASSDEMGLYEQYF; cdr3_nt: TGTGCCAGCTCGGACGAGATGGGGCTCTACGAGCAGTACTTC
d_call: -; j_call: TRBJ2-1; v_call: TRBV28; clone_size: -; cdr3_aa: CASTLRGRAYNEQFF; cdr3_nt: TGTGCCAGCACTTTAAGGGGCAGGGCCTACAATGAGCAGTTCTTC
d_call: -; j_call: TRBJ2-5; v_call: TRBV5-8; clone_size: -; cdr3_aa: CASSLVRETQYF; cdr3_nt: TGTGCCAGCAGCTTGGTGCGGGAGACCCAGTACTTC